This T cell receptor (beta chain) was profiled in a study of a mutant IDH1 vaccine in newly diagnosed glioma. The table came from immunoSEQ multiplex PCR; TCRdb's copy has only in-frame clones and leaves some out. Seen here are about 68,000 clones, roughly 78% observed once, and the top ten hold over 8%. The junction had 3 bases not matched to a gene; V was cut back by 1 base and J by 3 bases. Germline V gene sequence: CDR1 SNHLY, CDR2 FYNNEI. The CDR3 has 15 residues. Time point in this sample: baseline, week 1 (first vaccination visit). Treatment given: pre-vaccination baseline after standard-of-care therapy.

The sequenced sample was PBMCs, obtained from a glioma patient treated with radiotherapy, temozolomide or both. The TCR was taken from a man in his fifties or sixties with glioma. The chain employs TRBV2 and TRBJ2-7, with 10 positions matching TRBD2. CDR3 loop: CASSEVTSGNYEQYF. CDR3 DNA: TGTGCCAGCAGTGAAGTAACTAGCGGGAACTACGAGCAGTACTTC.